The sequence of this T cell receptor beta chain was determined in a study of spatial heterogeneity in lung cancer. Study-wide context: Those follow-up PBMC samples that were available underwent sequencing, at a median interval of roughly two years following resection. The average count in raw reads for each unique TCR and UMI combination exceeded nine appearances.

The study's findings and limits: The appearance of ubiquitous expanded tumor TCRs in blood was greater at resection than follow-up.

This clonotype has a count of ten or more. Its antigen is unidentified. The time point here: blood at routine non-recurrence follow-up after resection. TCRdb redid the calling of the 5' RACE reads with MiXCR, one entry per CDR3 protein. Among approximately 70,000 distinct CDR3 sequences, less than 9.5% were seen once, and the ten largest hold less than 2%. The V gene lost 4 bases and the J gene lost 6 bases, with 17 bases spanning the gap. The CDR3 loop spans 15 amino acids. The germline V gene has CDR1 SGHRS and CDR2 YFSETQ. The clonotype comes from a female donor with early-stage non-small cell lung cancer. The genes are TRBV5-1 and TRBJ2-1; D remains ambiguous. The sample here was PBMCs, taken at follow-up. The CDR3 is CASSQSGRLGNEQFF. In DNA form, the CDR3 reads TGCGCCAGCAGCCAATCCGGGCGCCTGGGCAATGAGCAGTTCTTC.